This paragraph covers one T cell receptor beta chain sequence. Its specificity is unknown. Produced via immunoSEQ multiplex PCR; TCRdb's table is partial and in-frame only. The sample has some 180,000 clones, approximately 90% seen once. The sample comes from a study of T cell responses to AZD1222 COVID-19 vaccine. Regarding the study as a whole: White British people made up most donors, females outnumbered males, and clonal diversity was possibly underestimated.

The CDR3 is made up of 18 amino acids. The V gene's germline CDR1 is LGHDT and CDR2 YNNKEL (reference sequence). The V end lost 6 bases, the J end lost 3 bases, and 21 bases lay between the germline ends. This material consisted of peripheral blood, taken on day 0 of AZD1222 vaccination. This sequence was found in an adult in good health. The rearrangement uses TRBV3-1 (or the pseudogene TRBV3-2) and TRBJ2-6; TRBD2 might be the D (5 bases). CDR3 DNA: TGTGCCAGCAGACCCAATTTGGGCGACGGGGATGGGGCCAACGTCCTGACTTTC. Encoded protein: CASRPNLGDGDGANVLTF.